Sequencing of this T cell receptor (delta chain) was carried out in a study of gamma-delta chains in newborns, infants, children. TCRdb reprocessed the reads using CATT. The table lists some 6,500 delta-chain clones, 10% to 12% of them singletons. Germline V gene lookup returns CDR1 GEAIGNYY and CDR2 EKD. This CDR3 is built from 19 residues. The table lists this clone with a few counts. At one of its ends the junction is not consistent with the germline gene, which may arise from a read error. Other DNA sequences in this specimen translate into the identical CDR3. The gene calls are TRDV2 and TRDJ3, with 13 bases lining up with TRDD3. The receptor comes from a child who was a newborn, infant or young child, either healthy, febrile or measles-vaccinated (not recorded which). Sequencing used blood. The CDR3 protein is CACDSTGGYATWDTRQMFF. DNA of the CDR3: TGTGCCTGTGACTCGACTGGGGGATACGCGACCTGGGACACCCGACAGATGTTCTTC.